The 29 T cell receptor beta chains given below trace back to one sample, sequenced in a study of control samples from healthy donors and cancer patients. Assay used: immunoSEQ multiplex PCR; TCRdb lists only in-frame clones, some missing. The table shows roughly 450,000 clones, with 80% to 95% occurring only once. Sequencing was performed on PBMCs. The receptors shown here come from a man in his forties or fifties with head and neck cancer.

The chain is built from TRBV12-5 and TRBJ2-2, with 8 bases fitting TRBD1. CDR3 length: 13 amino acids. V was pared by 6 bases and J by 7 bases, with 4 bases of the junction left unmatched. Germline V gives CDR1 LGHNT, CDR2 FRNRAP. The CDR3 region is CASGMTGDGELFF. DNA for the CDR3: TGTGCTAGTGGCATGACAGGGGACGGGGAGCTGTTTTTT.

This rearrangement joins TRBV4-2 to TRBJ1-2, with 7 bases that match TRBD1. The germline CDR1 and CDR2 sequences are LGHNA and YNFKEQ. Germline trimming cut 1 base from V and 4 bases from J; bases unmatched to any gene: 6. The CDR3 totals 15 residues. In DNA form, the CDR3 reads TGTGCCAGCAGCCAAGGTCCAGGGGGTTTCTATGGCTACACCTTC. Its translation is CASSQGPGGFYGYTF.

The chain couples TRBV7-9 to TRBJ2-7; 9 positions agree with TRBD1. This CDR3 is 16 amino acids long. Per germline, CDR1 SEHNR and CDR2 FQNEAQ (reference sequence). Unmatched junction bases numbered 8, after V lost 4 bases and J lost 1 base. The chain's CDR3 is CASSSLWGQGSYEQYF. DNA for the CDR3: TGTGCCAGCAGCTCGCTTTGGGGACAGGGATCCTACGAGCAGTACTTC.

The rearrangement uses TRBV19 and TRBJ1-5, with D possibly matching TRBD1 (6 bases). CDR1 and CDR2 (germline): LNHDA, SQIVND (reference sequence). Deletions cut 2 bases from V and 1 base from J, with 9 bases between. This CDR3 comprises 15 residues. The CDR3 region is CASSIWGASNQPQHF. The CDR3 nucleotides read TGTGCCAGTAGTATATGGGGGGCGAGCAATCAGCCCCAGCATTTT.

The V and J genes are TRBV9 and TRBJ2-2, with D possibly TRBD2 on 6 matching bases. CDR3 length: 17 amino acids. Germline V lookup: CDR1 SGDLS, CDR2 YYNGEE. Trimming stripped 3 bases from V and 2 bases from J, with 17 bases between. CDR3 amino acids: CASSAPLLATNTGELFF. CDR3 nucleotide sequence: TGTGCCAGCAGCGCCCCGCTGCTAGCGACCAACACCGGGGAGCTGTTTTTT.

The rearrangement links TRBV3-1 (or the pseudogene TRBV3-2) to TRBJ1-1; no definite D call. CDR1 is LGHDT and CDR2 is YNNKEL in the germline V gene (reference sequence). Trimming shortened V by 1 base and J by 4 bases, and 7 bases separated the two germline ends. The CDR3 runs to 13 residues. DNA of the CDR3: TGTGCCAGCAGCCAAGGCTGGCTCACTGAAGCTTTCTTT. This encodes CASSQGWLTEAFF.

This chain uses TRBV10-1 with TRBJ2-5; 14 bases are shared with TRBD2. Germline CDR1 is WNHNN and CDR2 is SYGVQD (reference sequence). The CDR3 contains 15 residues. V shed 6 bases and J 3 bases; nucleotides not matched to a gene: 3. CDR3 amino acids: CASSRGLAGEETQYF. The DNA of the CDR3 is TGCGCCAGCAGCCGGGGACTAGCGGGAGAAGAGACCCAGTACTTC.

This clone was detected only a few times. This chain links TRBV5-4 with TRBJ1-6; 8 bases match TRBD1. The CDR3 contains 15 residues. The germline V gene has CDR1 SGHNT and CDR2 YYREEE (reference sequence). J lost 10 bases, V lost 3 bases, and 9 bases had no gene match. The CDR3 spells CASSWMDREGSPLHF. In DNA form, the CDR3 reads TGTGCCAGCAGCTGGATGGACAGGGAGGGCTCACCCCTCCACTTT.

The gene calls are TRBV6-5 and TRBJ1-1; D unclear. Germline V gene data show CDR1 as MNHEY and CDR2 as SVGAGI. The V end was cut by 4 bases, the J end by 7 bases, with 10 bases between. The CDR3 has 12 amino acids. CDR3: CASSSSDGEAFF. CDR3 DNA sequence: TGTGCCAGCAGTTCATCTGACGGTGAAGCTTTCTTT.

The chain recombines TRBV28 with TRBJ2-5; D is possibly TRBD2 (5 bases). Germline values: CDR1 MDHEN, CDR2 SYDVKM. Trimming took 5 bases from V and 7 from J, leaving 11 bases between them. The CDR3 has 12 residues. In DNA form, the CDR3 reads TGTGCCAGCAGTCTCCCGAGCGGGACCCAGTACTTC. This sequence encodes CASSLPSGTQYF.

The chain joins TRBV30 to TRBJ1-3; 9 bases are shared with TRBD1. The CDR3 totals 14 residues. Germline loops: CDR1 GTSNPN, CDR2 SVGIG (reference sequence). After removal of 5 bases from V and 0 bases from J, the junction contained 2 bases not matched to a gene. DNA of the CDR3: TGTGCCTGGGGGACAGGGTACTCTGGAAACACCATATATTTT. Its translation: CAWGTGYSGNTIYF.

V is TRBV28 and J is TRBJ1-1; no reliable D call. CDR3 length: 13 residues. V was pared by 1 base and J by 3 bases, with 6 bases between. Germline CDR1 MDHEN, CDR2 SYDVKM. The DNA of the CDR3 is TGTGCCAGCAGTTTATTAGCTGACACTGAAGCTTTCTTT. It specifies CASSLLADTEAFF.

The chain employs TRBV28 and TRBJ1-2; weak D call: TRBD1 (5 bases). The germline CDR1 and CDR2 sequences are MDHEN and SYDVKM. Trimming took 4 bases from V and 4 from J, leaving 16 bases between them. The CDR3 is 15 residues long. The CDR3 is CASSSPDKPFYGYTF. CDR3 bases: TGTGCCAGCAGTTCCCCGGACAAGCCCTTCTATGGCTACACCTTC.

The genes are TRBV19 and TRBJ2-1; the match to TRBD1 covers 7 bases. J lost 5 bases, V lost 5 bases, and 3 bases had no gene match. The length of the CDR3 is 13 residues. From germline, CDR1 is LNHDA and CDR2 SQIVND (reference sequence). CDR3 loop: CASSSDRHNEQFF. In nucleotides, the CDR3 is TGTGCCAGTAGTTCGGACAGGCACAATGAGCAGTTCTTC.

The rearrangement uses TRBV7-2 and TRBJ1-5; D gene unclear. The CDR3 sequence is 16 residues long. Deletions cut 2 bases from V and 0 bases from J, with 11 bases between. Germline CDR1 and CDR2: SGHTA and FQGNSA. For the CDR3, the DNA is TGTGCCAGCAGCTTAAATAGCGGTTATAGCAATCAGCCCCAGCATTTT. Translation gives CASSLNSGYSNQPQHF.

The chain recombines TRBV16 with TRBJ2-2; 16 nucleotides align to TRBD2. The CDR3 extends over 20 amino acids. Trimming at V came to 4 bases and at J to 7 bases, leaving 15 bases not matched to a gene. The V gene's germline CDR1 is KGHSY and CDR2 FQNENV. The CDR3 is CASSLPGLAGGPVKIGELFF. In DNA form, the CDR3 reads TGTGCCAGCAGCCTCCCGGGACTAGCGGGAGGGCCTGTAAAGATCGGGGAGCTGTTTTTT.

The gene calls are TRBV19 and TRBJ1-5; perhaps TRBD1 as D (5 bases). This CDR3 is built from 16 residues. Per the germline V gene, CDR1 is LNHDA and CDR2 is SQIVND (reference sequence). Trimming pared 1 base from V and 0 bases from J, leaving 10 bases between. This CDR3 is CASSIAGTYSNQPQHF. The CDR3 DNA reads TGTGCCAGTAGTATAGCGGGGACGTATAGCAATCAGCCCCAGCATTTT.

The chain uses TRBV19 and TRBJ1-2, with D maybe TRBD1 (6 bases). Germline V gene data show CDR1 as LNHDA and CDR2 as SQIVND (reference sequence). CDR3 size: 13 residues. The germline V and J ends were trimmed by 9 bases and 8 bases, with 19 bases remaining between them. The chain's CDR3 is CASRIAGGGGYTF. DNA for the CDR3: TGTGCCAGCCGGATAGCGGGGGGCGGCGGCTACACCTTC. Using reference TRBV19 and TRBJ1-2 for the parts outside the CDR3, the full variable domain is DGGITQSPKYLFRKEGQNVTLSCEQNLNHDAMYWYRQDPGQGLRLIYYSQIVNDFQKGDIAEGYSVSREKKESFPLTVTSAQKNPTAFYLCASRIAGGGGYTFGSGTRLTVV.

The V gene is TRBV6-2 or TRBV6-3, the J gene TRBJ2-7, with TRBD2 as a possible D gene (6 bases). V was trimmed by 2 bases and J by 3 bases, leaving 17 bases between them. This CDR3 spans 16 amino acids. In germline, CDR1 is MNHEY, CDR2 SVGEGT. This chain's CDR3 is CASSYPYREYGYEQYF. CDR3 bases: TGTGCCAGCAGTTACCCGTACCGGGAGTACGGCTACGAGCAGTACTTC.

The V and J genes are TRBV18 and TRBJ2-2; possibly TRBD1 for D (6 bases). The CDR3 has 16 amino acids. V dropped 3 bases and J dropped 3 bases, with 14 bases sitting between them. CDR1 is KGHSH, CDR2 LQKENI, per germline. The CDR3 DNA sequence: TGTGCCAGCTCACCGGCCGGGACACGTTACACCGGGGAGCTGTTTTTT. Translating gives CASSPAGTRYTGELFF.

This rearrangement joins TRBV10-3 to TRBJ2-1, with a weak D call TRBD2 (5 bases). Trimming stripped 4 bases from V and 2 bases from J, with 15 bases between. This CDR3 has 16 residues. CDR1 and CDR2 from the germline V gene are ENHRY and SYGVKD. In DNA form, the CDR3 reads TGTGCCATCAGTGGGAAGAGCGGTCCAACCTACAATGAGCAGTTCTTC. Protein: CAISGKSGPTYNEQFF.

J is TRBJ1-1 and V is TRBV19; 8 bases match TRBD1. There are 15 residues in the CDR3. CDR1 and CDR2 from the germline V gene are LNHDA and SQIVND (reference sequence). The J segment lost 4 bases and the V segment lost 2 bases, leaving 6 bases of the junction unmatched. The CDR3, as DNA: TGTGCCAGTAGTATAACTCCAGGGGGCGGCACTGAAGCTTTCTTT. Protein sequence: CASSITPGGGTEAFF.

The chain employs TRBV18 and TRBJ1-1; a possible D gene is TRBD1 (6 bases). The V gene lost 2 bases and the J gene lost 1 base, with 14 bases spanning the gap. CDR1 and CDR2 from the germline V gene are KGHSH and LQKENI. The CDR3 extends over 16 amino acids. The CDR3 here is CASSPRTALRNTEAFF. The CDR3 bases are TGTGCCAGCTCACCAAGGACAGCCCTCCGGAACACTGAAGCTTTCTTT.

The chain couples TRBV25-1 to TRBJ1-1; weak D call: TRBD1 (5 bases). The germline V gene has CDR1 MGHDK and CDR2 SYGVNS. V was trimmed by 6 bases and J by 4 bases, leaving 15 bases between them. The CDR3 is 14 residues long. This CDR3 reads CASRRGFLGTEAFF. The CDR3 DNA follows: TGTGCCAGCAGGAGGGGTTTCCTGGGCACTGAAGCTTTCTTT.

In DNA form, the CDR3 reads TGTGCCAGCACCATAGACAGGGGGCGGATGGAGACCCAGTACTTC. Protein product: CASTIDRGRMETQYF. The chain uses TRBV2 and TRBJ2-5, with 10 bases that match TRBD1. Per the germline V gene, CDR1 is SNHLY and CDR2 is FYNNEI. Germline trimming cut 7 bases from V and 5 bases from J; bases unmatched to any gene: 10. CDR3 length: 15 amino acids.

The chain has TRBV7-2 and TRBJ1-3, with 7 bases matching TRBD1. With 5 bases clipped from V and 0 bases from J, the junction kept 10 bases outside the gene matches. This CDR3 has 17 amino acids. In germline, CDR1 is SGHTA, CDR2 FQGNSA. The CDR3 sequence: CASSLRTGRISGNTIYF. CDR3 coding DNA: TGTGCCAGCAGCCTAAGGACAGGAAGGATCTCTGGAAACACCATATATTTT.

Worth noting for this clone: A read error may account for a junction end that differs from germline. V and J are TRBV11-3 and TRBJ2-3; weak D call: TRBD2 (5 bases). The germline V gene encodes CDR1 SGHNT and CDR2 YENEEA. This CDR3 region has 14 residues. CDR3 nucleotide sequence: TGTGCCAGCAGCCCCAGGTCGAATCGGGATATGCAGTATTTT. It codes for CASSPRSNRDMQYF.

The rearrangement links TRBV28 to TRBJ2-7; either TRBD1 or TRBD2 may fit D (6 bases each). The CDR3 has 17 residues. V lost 1 base and J 0 bases, leaving 16 bases between the germline ends. The germline gives CDR1 MDHEN, CDR2 SYDVKM. The CDR3 protein is CASSLFIGGGHSYEQYF. The CDR3 DNA follows: TGTGCCAGCAGTTTATTTATTGGAGGGGGACACTCCTACGAGCAGTACTTC.

This clone was found a few times. The V call is TRBV4-2, the J call TRBJ2-2, with TRBD2 matching over 8 bases. Germline lookup yields CDR1 LGHNA and CDR2 YNFKEQ. This CDR3 contains 18 residues. The V gene end was trimmed by 0 bases and the J gene end by 2 bases; junction bases not matched to a gene: 8. This CDR3 is CASSQDILAGLNTGELFF. CDR3 nucleotide sequence: TGTGCCAGCAGCCAAGATATCCTAGCGGGCTTAAACACCGGGGAGCTGTTTTTT.